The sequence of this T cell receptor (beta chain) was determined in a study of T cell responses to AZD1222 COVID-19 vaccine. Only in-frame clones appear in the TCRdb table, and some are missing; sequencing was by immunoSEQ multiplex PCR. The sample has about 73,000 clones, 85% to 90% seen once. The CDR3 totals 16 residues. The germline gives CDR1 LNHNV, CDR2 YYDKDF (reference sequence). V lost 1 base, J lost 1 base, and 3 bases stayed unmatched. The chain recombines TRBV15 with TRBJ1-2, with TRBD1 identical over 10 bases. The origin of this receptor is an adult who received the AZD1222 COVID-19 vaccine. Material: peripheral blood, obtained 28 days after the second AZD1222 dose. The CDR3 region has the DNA TGTGCCACCAGCAGAGCGGGGACAGGGGTTAACTATGGCTACACCTTC. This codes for CATSRAGTGVNYGYTF.